The sequence of this T cell receptor beta chain was determined in a study of tissue T cells after allogeneic stem cell transplantation. Data came from immunoSEQ multiplex PCR; TCRdb stores just in-frame clones and leaves some out. The table shows about 4,200 clones, with about 52% occurring only once. Concerning this clone: The gene names here belong to mouse. The CDR3 goes on 1 residue after the read ends, and that part is filled in from the germline J gene.

The CDR3 loop spans 14 amino acids. CDR1 and CDR2 (germline): SGHLS, HYDKME. J lost 2 bases, V lost 1 base, and 3 bases had no gene match. Time point here: mouse harvest day 7 after allogeneic transplant. The graft held 10^6 splenic CD5+ T cells and 10^7 T-cell-depleted bone marrow cells. The rearrangement uses TRBV12-2 and TRBJ1-2, with 7 bases aligning to TRBD1. This TCR was sampled from a female BALB/c mouse given C57BL/6 T cells with graft-versus-host disease after an allogeneic hematopoietic cell transplant. Sequencing used lymph node tissue. The CDR3 DNA, read in part, is TGTGCCAGCTCTCTAGACAGGGTGAACTCCGACTACACC. Translated: CASSLDRVNSDYT. The entire CDR3 protein reads CASSLDRVNSDYTF.